A selection of T cell receptor beta chains follows, all from one sample in a study of cytomegalovirus exposure and HLA in healthy donors. The table came from immunoSEQ multiplex PCR; TCRdb's copy has only in-frame clones and leaves some out. The sample lists under 150,000 clones, around 80% seen once, with 2% to 2.5% in the top ten. The specimen was PBMCs. The receptor set was obtained from a middle-aged man in good health and CMV-seronegative. Each CDR3 is given with its conserved first and last residue. Fields, in order: clone size, V gene, D gene, J gene, CDR3 DNA, CDR3 protein. The D gene is left open where the match is weak. Rows may omit the clone size; those that give it use once, few, many or a size class.

size: -
V: TRBV2
D: TRBD1
J: TRBJ2-5
DNA: TGTGCCAGCCTGGGGCGGGACAGGGCCGTAGAGACCCAGTACTTC
CDR3: CASLGRDRAVETQYF

size: -
V: TRBV6-1
D: TRBD2
J: TRBJ2-5
DNA: TGTGCCAGCGTTCTAGCGGGGAGGAGGGAGACCCAGTACTTC
CDR3: CASVLAGRRETQYF

size: few
V: TRBV28
D: -
J: TRBJ1-2
DNA: TGTGCCAGCAGTTTATTGGCAACCTGGGCGTATGGCTACACCTTC
CDR3: CASSLLATWAYGYTF

size: -
V: TRBV7-2
D: TRBD1
J: TRBJ1-1
DNA: TGTGCCATTTCCACAGGGGGAAGCACTGAAGCTTTCTTT
CDR3: CAISTGGSTEAFF

size: few
V: TRBV2
D: TRBD1
J: TRBJ2-7
DNA: TGTGCCACCTCCCGGGACAGGCCCTACGAGCAGTACTTC
CDR3: CATSRDRPYEQYF

size: -
V: TRBV5-4
D: TRBD1
J: TRBJ1-4
DNA: TGTGCCAGCAGCCCGACAGGGGGCGCGGGGGATGAAAAACTGTTTTTT
CDR3: CASSPTGGAGDEKLFF

size: once
V: TRBV5-1
D: TRBD1
J: TRBJ1-1
DNA: TGCGCCAGCAGCTTACGGACAGGGACAGGGGCGGAGGCTTTCTTT
CDR3: CASSLRTGTGAEAFF

size: -
V: TRBV11-2
D: TRBD1
J: TRBJ1-2
DNA: TGTGCCAGCAGCTCGGGGACAGCCACTAACTATGGCTACACCTTC
CDR3: CASSSGTATNYGYTF

size: -
V: TRBV6-1
D: -
J: TRBJ2-5
DNA: TGTGCCAGCAGTGTCGGACAAAGCCAAGAGACCCAGTACTTC
CDR3: CASSVGQSQETQYF

size: -
V: TRBV11-3
D: TRBD2
J: TRBJ2-5
DNA: TGTGCCAGCAGCTTGGGCGGGGGGCAAGAGACCCAGTACTTC
CDR3: CASSLGGGQETQYF

size: -
V: TRBV19
D: TRBD1
J: TRBJ1-5
DNA: TGTGCCAGTAGCTACCAACAGGGGAATCAGCCCCAGCATTTT
CDR3: CASSYQQGNQPQHF

size: -
V: TRBV7-8
D: -
J: TRBJ2-2
DNA: TGTGCCAGCAGCTTACAGGTTGGCCGGGGGAACGCGAACACCGGGGAGCTGTTTTTT
CDR3: CASSLQVGRGNANTGELFF

size: -
V: TRBV19
D: TRBD1
J: TRBJ2-6
DNA: TGTGCCAGTAGTAGCCCGCCGGGACAGGGGGCTTCTGGGGCCAACGTCCTGACTTTC
CDR3: CASSSPPGQGASGANVLTF

size: -
V: TRBV7-3
D: -
J: TRBJ1-1
DNA: TGTGCCAGCAGCTTATCGCCAGGGTCGAACACTGAAGCTTTCTTT
CDR3: CASSLSPGSNTEAFF

size: -
V: TRBV11-3
D: -
J: TRBJ1-4
DNA: TGTGCCAGCAACAAAGGTGGGCTGGATGAAAAACTGTTTTTT
CDR3: CASNKGGLDEKLFF

size: -
V: TRBV7-9
D: -
J: TRBJ2-3
DNA: TGTGCCAGCAGCGAACCGGGACTTCAAGATACGCAGTATTTT
CDR3: CASSEPGLQDTQYF

size: few
V: TRBV7-9
D: TRBD1
J: TRBJ2-3
DNA: TGTGCCAGCAGCCAGGACAGGACGGCAGATACGCAGTATTTT
CDR3: CASSQDRTADTQYF

size: few
V: TRBV10-3
D: TRBD1
J: TRBJ1-4
DNA: TGTGCCATCAGTGAGGGGACAGAATACTACGAAAAACTGTTTTTT
CDR3: CAISEGTEYYEKLFF

size: few
V: TRBV11-2
D: -
J: TRBJ1-5
DNA: TGTGCCAGCAGCGCCCGCCCCGGAGATCAGCCCCAGCATTTT
CDR3: CASSARPGDQPQHF

size: -
V: TRBV28
D: -
J: TRBJ2-4
DNA: TGTGCCAGCAGTTTGACCCCTAGCGCCCTAAACAAAAACATTCAGTACTTC
CDR3: CASSLTPSALNKNIQYF

size: few
V: TRBV29-1
D: -
J: TRBJ1-2
DNA: TGCAGCGTTGTTGCAGCGATTAACTATGGCTACACCTTC
CDR3: CSVVAAINYGYTF

size: -
V: TRBV7-9
D: -
J: TRBJ2-7
DNA: TGTGCCAGCAGGGGAGCTTACGAGCAGTACTTC
CDR3: CASRGAYEQYF

size: -
V: TRBV6-1
D: TRBD1
J: TRBJ2-7
DNA: TGTGCCAGCAGTGAAACTGGGACAGGGGCCTACGAGCAGTACTTC
CDR3: CASSETGTGAYEQYF

size: -
V: TRBV28
D: TRBD1
J: TRBJ2-7
DNA: TGTGCCAGCAGTCTCGTCGGGACAGGCTCCTACGAGCAGTACTTC
CDR3: CASSLVGTGSYEQYF

size: -
V: TRBV5-1
D: -
J: TRBJ2-5
DNA: TGCGCCAGCAGGTTTACCTCGGGGGTACAGACCCAGTACTTC
CDR3: CASRFTSGVQTQYF

size: -
V: TRBV11-2
D: -
J: TRBJ1-1
DNA: TGTGCCAGCAGCTACATGAACACTGAAGCTTTCTTT
CDR3: CASSYMNTEAFF

size: -
V: TRBV19
D: -
J: TRBJ2-2
DNA: TGTGCCAGTACTTCCCGCGGGGCCACGAACACCGGGGAGCTGTTTTTT
CDR3: CASTSRGATNTGELFF

size: -
V: TRBV9
D: -
J: TRBJ1-1
DNA: TGTGCCAGCAGCTTACGACGGGAGGGGCACACTGAAGCTTTCTTT
CDR3: CASSLRREGHTEAFF

size: -
V: TRBV5-6
D: TRBD1
J: TRBJ2-2
DNA: TGTGCCAGCAGCTTACCTACAGGGGCGGGCACCGGGGAGCTGTTTTTT
CDR3: CASSLPTGAGTGELFF

size: once
V: TRBV9
D: -
J: TRBJ2-1
DNA: TGTGCCAGCAGCGTCATCGGACTACTCCAAGATGAGCAGTTCTTC
CDR3: CASSVIGLLQDEQFF

size: few
V: TRBV29-1
D: TRBD1
J: TRBJ1-2
DNA: TGCAGCGTCACAGGGGGCGGAGGTCCTGGCTACACCTTC
CDR3: CSVTGGGGPGYTF

size: -
V: TRBV27
D: -
J: TRBJ1-5
DNA: TGTGCCAGCAGGACACGGCTGGGTAGCAATCAGCCCCAGCATTTT
CDR3: CASRTRLGSNQPQHF

size: few
V: TRBV6-1
D: -
J: TRBJ2-2
DNA: TGTGCCAGCAGTGGCGCGGGACAGAGTGGAACCGGGGAGCTGTTTTTT
CDR3: CASSGAGQSGTGELFF

size: -
V: TRBV9
D: -
J: TRBJ2-1
DNA: TGTGCCAGCAGCGCCTCACGGTCCTACAATGAGCAGTTCTTC
CDR3: CASSASRSYNEQFF

size: -
V: TRBV5-1
D: -
J: TRBJ1-1
DNA: TGCGCCAGCACTTTCCAGGAGAACACTGAAGCTTTCTTT
CDR3: CASTFQENTEAFF

size: -
V: TRBV29-1
D: -
J: TRBJ2-1
DNA: TGCAGCGTTGAAGGACAGGAGCAGTTCTTC
CDR3: CSVEGQEQFF

size: -
V: TRBV7-2
D: TRBD2
J: TRBJ2-1
DNA: TGTGCCAGCAGCCCTCGACTAGCGGGGGGGCTGGTAGAGCAGTTCTTC
CDR3: CASSPRLAGGLVEQFF

size: -
V: TRBV6-5
D: -
J: TRBJ2-3
DNA: TGTGCCAGCAGTTACTCGGGGGCAGGGCAAGATACGCAGTATTTT
CDR3: CASSYSGAGQDTQYF

size: -
V: TRBV7-6
D: -
J: TRBJ1-1
DNA: TGTGCCAGCAGCTCCCTCTGGGCGGGAAAGACTGAAGCTTTCTTT
CDR3: CASSSLWAGKTEAFF

size: -
V: TRBV2
D: TRBD1
J: TRBJ2-5
DNA: TGTGCCATCACGGACAGGGACCAAGAGACCCAGTACTTC
CDR3: CAITDRDQETQYF

size: -
V: TRBV7-7
D: -
J: TRBJ2-2
DNA: TGTGCTAGCAGCTTAGGTCTCGGGTCCACCGGGGAGCTGTTTTTT
CDR3: CASSLGLGSTGELFF

size: -
V: TRBV6-5
D: -
J: TRBJ2-3
DNA: TGTGCCAGCAGTTCGGTCCGATTTAGCACAGATACGCAGTATTTT
CDR3: CASSSVRFSTDTQYF

size: -
V: TRBV5-4
D: TRBD1
J: TRBJ1-6
DNA: TGTGCCAGCAGTCTTACAGGGGATGGGAATTCACCCCTCCACTTT
CDR3: CASSLTGDGNSPLHF

size: -
V: TRBV7-9
D: -
J: TRBJ2-3
DNA: TGTGCCAGCACCTCAAGTCCAGGACTACCGGAAGAAGATACGCAGTATTTT
CDR3: CASTSSPGLPEEDTQYF

size: -
V: TRBV28
D: TRBD2
J: TRBJ2-5
DNA: TGTGCCAGCACCAACCGAGGAAGCGGGGAACAAGAGACCCAGTACTTC
CDR3: CASTNRGSGEQETQYF

size: -
V: TRBV12-5
D: -
J: TRBJ1-1
DNA: TGTGCTAGTGGTTTCCTCGGGGAGCGGACTGAAGCTTTCTTT
CDR3: CASGFLGERTEAFF

size: once
V: TRBV7-9
D: -
J: TRBJ2-5
DNA: TGTGCCAGCAGCTTAGGGGGGACTCTGGGGACCCAGTACTTC
CDR3: CASSLGGTLGTQYF